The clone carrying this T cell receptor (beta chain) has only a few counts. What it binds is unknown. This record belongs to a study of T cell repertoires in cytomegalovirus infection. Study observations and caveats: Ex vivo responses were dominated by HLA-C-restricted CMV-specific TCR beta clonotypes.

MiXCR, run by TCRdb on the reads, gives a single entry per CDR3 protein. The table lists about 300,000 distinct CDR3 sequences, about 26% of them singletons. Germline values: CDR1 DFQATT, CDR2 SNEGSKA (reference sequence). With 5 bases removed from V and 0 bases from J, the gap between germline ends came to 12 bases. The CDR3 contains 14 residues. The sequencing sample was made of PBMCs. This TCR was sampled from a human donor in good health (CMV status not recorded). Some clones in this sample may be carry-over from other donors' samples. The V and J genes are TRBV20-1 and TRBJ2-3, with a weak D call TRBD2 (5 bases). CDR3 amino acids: CSAPDFSSTDTQYF. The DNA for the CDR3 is TGCAGTGCTCCGGACTTCTCTAGCACAGATACGCAGTATTTT.